Shown below are 26 T cell receptor beta chains from a single sample sequenced in a study of OX40 agonist ivuxolimab in advanced cancers. Profiling relied on immunoSEQ multiplex PCR, and the TCRdb table lists in-frame clones only, not all of them. The sample has about 46,000 clones; 75% to 90% are singletons. Sequenced here: CD4+ or CD8+ T cells sorted from blood, sampled in a trial of the OX40 agonist ivuxolimab. The receptors come from an adult with an advanced solid tumor such as melanoma, head and neck, liver or kidney cancer.

The chain joins TRBV28 to TRBJ2-1, with D possibly TRBD2 on 6 matching bases. The CDR3 loop spans 19 amino acids. The V gene lost 11 bases and the J gene lost 3 bases, with 32 bases spanning the gap. The germline gives CDR1 MDHEN, CDR2 SYDVKM. The CDR3 sequence: CAAAPDIPLTSGNYNEQFF. CDR3 DNA: TGTGCCGCCGCCCCGGACATCCCGTTGACTAGTGGTAACTACAATGAGCAGTTCTTC.

This rearrangement joins TRBV28 to TRBJ2-7; no firm D call. The CDR3 length is 12 residues. The germline V gene has CDR1 MDHEN and CDR2 SYDVKM. The V end was cut by 6 bases, the J end by 0 bases, with 6 bases between. The CDR3 DNA reads TGTGCCAGCAGGACCAGCTCCTACGAGCAGTACTTC. Amino acid sequence: CASRTSSYEQYF.

The rearrangement uses TRBV7-9 and TRBJ2-3; 7 bases are shared with TRBD1. CDR3 length: 16 amino acids. Germline V lookup: CDR1 SEHNR, CDR2 FQNEAQ (reference sequence). V trimming: 5 bases; J trimming: 3 bases; junction bases outside the gene matches: 11. The CDR3 protein is CASSGPKGGWTDTQYF. The CDR3 DNA reads TGTGCCAGCAGCGGGCCCAAAGGGGGCTGGACAGATACGCAGTATTTT. Full variable domain (remainder filled in from reference TRBV7-9 and TRBJ2-3): DTGVSQNPRHKITKRGQNVTFRCDPISEHNRLYWYRQTLGQGPEFLTYFQNEAQLEKSRLLSDRFSAERPKGSFSTLEIQRTEQGDSAMYLCASSGPKGGWTDTQYFGPGTRLTVL.

V and J are TRBV5-3 and TRBJ1-2, with 11 bases fitting TRBD1. TRBV5-3 is classed as an ORF, of uncertain function. With V trimmed by 2 bases and J by 5 bases, 11 bases remained unmatched. There are 17 residues in the CDR3. The CDR3 DNA follows: TGTGCCAGAAGCTTCTTGGGACAGGGGGTTTTTTCGTATGGCTACACCTTC. It encodes CARSFLGQGVFSYGYTF.

The chain carries TRBV29-1 and TRBJ2-3; tentative D call: TRBD2 (6 bases). CDR1 and CDR2 (germline): SQVTM, ANQGSEA. The V end lost 4 bases, the J end lost 2 bases, and 10 bases lay between the germline ends. This CDR3 has 13 residues. For the CDR3, the DNA is TGCAGCGTTGGACTAGTCAACACAGATACGCAGTATTTT. As protein: CSVGLVNTDTQYF.

This clone was recorded once. The chain employs TRBV6-5 and TRBJ2-1; no definite D call. V was trimmed by 4 bases and J by 0 bases, leaving 7 bases between them. The CDR3 loop spans 14 amino acids. Germline V gene sequence: CDR1 MNHEY, CDR2 SVGAGI. CDR3: CASSFGVSYNEQFF. The CDR3 bases are TGTGCCAGCAGTTTTGGTGTCTCCTACAATGAGCAGTTCTTC.

This clone came up once. The V and J genes are TRBV28 and TRBJ2-1; no clear D gene. V lost 5 bases, J lost 9 bases, and 11 bases lay in between. Germline V gene data show CDR1 as MDHEN and CDR2 as SYDVKM. The CDR3 totals 12 residues. CDR3 loop: CASSPIGPEQFF. The CDR3 DNA reads TGTGCCAGCAGTCCTATTGGGCCTGAGCAGTTCTTC.

CDR3 bases: TGTGCCAGCAGTTTATTTTGGGGGCTTGGAGAGACCCAGTACTTC. Translated: CASSLFWGLGETQYF. The V call is TRBV27, the J call TRBJ2-5; tentatively, D is TRBD1 (6 bases). Trimming cost V 1 base and J 4 bases, with 13 bases left between them. Germline V lookup: CDR1 MNHEY, CDR2 SMNVEV (reference sequence). This CDR3 has 15 residues.

V and J are TRBV28 and TRBJ2-7; 8 bases fit TRBD1. The V gene end was trimmed by 3 bases and the J gene end by 1 base; junction bases not matched to a gene: 2. Germline V lookup: CDR1 MDHEN, CDR2 SYDVKM. CDR3 length equals 14 residues. This CDR3 is CASSFWDRSYEQYF. The CDR3 DNA follows: TGTGCCAGCAGTTTTTGGGACAGGTCCTACGAGCAGTACTTC.

This chain uses TRBV2 with TRBJ1-1; D ambiguous. Trimming stripped 6 bases from V and 4 bases from J, with 15 bases between. The CDR3 has 14 residues. Germline V CDR1 and CDR2: SNHLY, FYNNEI. Written as DNA, the CDR3 is TGTGCCAGCAGAACCCCTGAGGGCGGCACTGAAGCTTTCTTT. It encodes CASRTPEGGTEAFF. Complete variable domain (other parts from reference TRBV2 and TRBJ1-1): EPEVTQTPSHQVTQMGQEVILRCVPISNHLYFYWYRQILGQKVEFLVSFYNNEISEKSEIFDDQFSVERPDGSNFTLKIRSTKLEDSAMYFCASRTPEGGTEAFFGQGTRLTVV.

This sequence joins TRBV9 and TRBJ2-7; D is perhaps TRBD2 (6 bases). V lost 0 bases to trimming and J lost 5 bases, with 12 bases between them. CDR3 size: 14 residues. Germline V gene data show CDR1 as SGDLS and CDR2 as YYNGEE. In DNA form, the CDR3 reads TGTGCCAGCAGCGTAGACGGGAGAGGGAACGAGCAGTACTTC. This gives the protein CASSVDGRGNEQYF.

J is TRBJ2-1 and V is TRBV27; D uncertain. Trimming left V 2 bases short and J 9 bases short, with 11 bases between. This CDR3 contains 13 residues. Germline V gene lookup returns CDR1 MNHEY and CDR2 SMNVEV (reference sequence). This CDR3 is CASSLSLGFEQFF. CDR3 nucleotide sequence: TGTGCCAGCAGTTTAAGTCTGGGGTTTGAGCAGTTCTTC.

The J gene is TRBJ1-2, the V gene TRBV12-5; 7 bases match TRBD1. The CDR3 totals 13 residues. Unmatched junction bases numbered 6, after V lost 6 bases and J lost 5 bases. Germline V gene sequence: CDR1 LGHNT, CDR2 FRNRAP. As DNA, the CDR3 is TGTGCTAGTGGCCCCGACAGGGATTATGGCTACACCTTC. Its translation is CASGPDRDYGYTF.

The V gene is TRBV6-4, the J gene TRBJ2-2; 8 bases map to TRBD2. This CDR3 contains 14 residues. Germline CDR1 and CDR2: MRHNA and SNTAGT. J gave up 3 bases and V 7 bases, and 4 bases lay outside the gene matches. The CDR3 DNA reads as TGTGCCAGCAAACGGGAGGGTGACACCGGGGAGCTGTTTTTT. This translates into CASKREGDTGELFF.

The V and J genes are TRBV7-6 and TRBJ2-1, with D unresolved. This CDR3 spans 15 amino acids. Deletions cut 1 base from V and 0 bases from J, with 7 bases between. CDR1 is SGHVS and CDR2 is FNYEAQ in the germline V gene. The chain's CDR3 is CASSLEASSYNEQFF. The CDR3 DNA reads TGTGCCAGCAGCTTAGAGGCTAGCTCCTACAATGAGCAGTTCTTC.

This clone was detected once. V usage is TRBV11-2 and J usage is TRBJ2-5, with D uncertain. The CDR3 spans 14 residues. Germline V gene data show CDR1 as SGHAT and CDR2 as FQNNGV. V was shortened by 2 bases and J by 3 bases, with 10 bases between the two germline ends. The CDR3 coding sequence is TGTGCCAGCAGCTTATTTGGCTCTAAAGAGACCCAGTACTTC. Its translation: CASSLFGSKETQYF. Full variable domain (rest looked up from reference TRBV11-2 and TRBJ2-5): EAGVAQSPRYKIIEKRQSVAFWCNPISGHATLYWYQQILGQGPKLLIQFQNNGVVDDSQLPKDRFSAERLKGVDSTLKIQPAKLEDSAVYLCASSLFGSKETQYFGPGTRLLVL.

This rearrangement joins TRBV4-3 to TRBJ2-6; the D gene could be TRBD1 or TRBD2 (5 bases each). Germline CDR1 reads LGHNA; CDR2 reads YSLEER. Trimming removed 1 base at V and 0 bases at J, with 10 bases between. The CDR3 runs 17 residues. CDR3 sequence (DNA): TGCGCCAGCAGCCAAGCCGGGACCGCCTCTGGGGCCAACGTCCTGACTTTC. This encodes CASSQAGTASGANVLTF.

The chain employs TRBV6-6 and TRBJ2-7, with D perhaps assigned TRBD1 or TRBD2 (5 bases each). Germline CDR1 MNHNY, CDR2 SVGAGI (reference sequence). The V and J ends lost 0 bases and 3 bases respectively, with 12 bases between them. The CDR3 extends over 15 amino acids. CDR3 bases: TGTGCCAGCAGTTACTCCTCCGTTGGGGGCTACGAGCAGTACTTC. Encoded protein: CASSYSSVGGYEQYF.

The chain couples TRBV13 to TRBJ2-7; D may be TRBD1 (5 bases). Germline CDR1 reads PRHDT; CDR2 reads FYEKMQ (reference sequence). The CDR3 runs to 13 residues. V lost 1 base and J lost 3, with 7 bases in between. The CDR3 here is CASSLVQGYEQYF. Written as DNA, the CDR3 is TGTGCCAGCAGCTTAGTCCAGGGCTACGAGCAGTACTTC.

The V call is TRBV19, the J call TRBJ1-2; 9 bases match TRBD1. The CDR3 is made up of 15 amino acids. With 5 bases clipped from V and 8 bases from J, the junction kept 12 bases outside the gene matches. Germline CDR1 LNHDA, CDR2 SQIVND (reference sequence). CDR3 in DNA: TGTGCCAGTAGTCCAATAACAGGGGGCGAGGGAGGCTACACCTTC. Its protein is CASSPITGGEGGYTF.

This clone was observed a handful of times. The chain employs TRBV2 and TRBJ2-1; D is unresolved. CDR3 length: 11 residues. Germline-derived CDR1 and CDR2 are SNHLY and FYNNEI. V gave up 4 bases and J gave up 7 bases, with 5 bases separating them. CDR3 region: CASSVGNEQFF. The CDR3, as DNA: TGTGCCAGCAGTGTAGGGAATGAGCAGTTCTTC.

The table lists this clone with a few counts. The rearrangement uses TRBV27 and TRBJ1-6; 10 nucleotides agree with TRBD1. In germline, CDR1 is MNHEY, CDR2 SMNVEV (reference sequence). After removal of 6 bases from V and 8 bases from J, the junction contained 4 bases not matched to a gene. The CDR3 is 14 residues long. CDR3 coding DNA: TGTGCCAGCAGAAAGACAGGGGGCTATTCACCCCTCCACTTT. The encoded protein is CASRKTGGYSPLHF.

The V and J genes are TRBV30 and TRBJ2-7; 9 bases map to TRBD2. Germline V gene lookup returns CDR1 GTSNPN and CDR2 SVGIG (reference sequence). V lost 2 bases, J lost 5 bases, and 7 bases stayed unmatched. This CDR3 has 14 amino acids. CDR3 nucleotide sequence: TGTGCCTGGAGTCTTGGCGGGAGGGAAGACGAGCAGTACTTC. Translating gives CAWSLGGREDEQYF.

CDR3 loop: CASSLGGWTEAFF. CDR3 in DNA: TGTGCCAGCAGTTTGGGAGGGTGGACTGAAGCTTTCTTT. The V call is TRBV27, the J call TRBJ1-1; no definite D call. Germline assignment: CDR1 MNHEY and CDR2 SMNVEV (reference sequence). The CDR3 length is 13 residues. The V gene lost 3 bases and the J gene lost 5 bases, with 10 bases spanning the gap.

This chain joins TRBV27 and TRBJ1-2; no clear D. Looked up from germline, CDR1 is MNHEY and CDR2 is SMNVEV (reference sequence). Trimming cost V 3 bases and J 5 bases, with 10 bases left between them. The length of the CDR3 is 13 residues. The CDR3 loop reads CASSFGEGYGYTF. The CDR3 DNA follows: TGTGCCAGCAGTTTCGGGGAAGGGTATGGCTACACCTTC.

The V and J genes are TRBV28 and TRBJ1-3; D is uncertain. Germline values: CDR1 MDHEN, CDR2 SYDVKM. This CDR3 region has 11 residues. Trimming took off 11 bases at V and 0 bases at J, with 5 bases between the two ends. CDR3: CAGTSGNTIYF. The CDR3 DNA is TGTGCCGGAACCTCTGGAAACACCATATATTTT.